The rows below give T cell receptor beta chains drawn from one sample of a study of technical replicates of blood from a handful of donors. This table comes from immunoSEQ multiplex PCR, and its TCRdb copy is limited to in-frame clones, with some not included. The sample consists of tens of thousands of clones, approximately 94% of them appearing once. The sample comprised PBMCs. These receptors all come from a human donor in good health. Some clones in this sample may be carry-over from other donors' samples. Each CDR3 is given with its conserved first and last residue. A D gene is named only where the DNA matches it firmly. Clone size is not always given. Where it is, it says once, few, many or a class for expanded clones.

j_call d_call v_call clone_size cdr3_nt cdr3_aa
TRBJ2-7 TRBD2 TRBV4-3 - TGCGCCAGCAGCCAAGAAACGGGAGGGACCTACGAGCAGTACTTC CASSQETGGTYEQYF
TRBJ1-1 - TRBV7-2 - TGTGCCAGCAGCTTAGAACTGTACGCTGAAGCTTTCTTT CASSLELYAEAFF
TRBJ2-1 - TRBV29-1 - TGCAGCGTTGAGGATCAGACTTTCAATGAGCAGTTCTTC CSVEDQTFNEQFF
TRBJ2-7 - TRBV4-1 - TGCGCCAGCAGCGCTTCGTGGAGGCGGACCTCCTACGAGCAGTACTTC CASSASWRRTSYEQYF
TRBJ2-7 - TRBV4-1 - TGCGCCAGCAGCCAACTGATACAACACGAGCAGTACTTC CASSQLIQHEQYF
TRBJ2-7 - TRBV6-1 - TGTGCCAGCCGGACGGAGGTTCCCTACGAGCAGTACTTC CASRTEVPYEQYF
TRBJ2-1 TRBD2 TRBV18 - TGTGCCAGCTCGCGGACTAGCGGGAGTCTCGATGAGCAGTTCTTC CASSRTSGSLDEQFF
TRBJ2-2 TRBD1 TRBV7-9 once TGTGCCAGCCGGAAGGACAGGGATAGGACCGGGGAGCTGTTTTTT CASRKDRDRTGELFF
TRBJ2-4 - TRBV6-1 - TGTGCCAGCCGTGCCGGGGGGCCGGGAAACATTCAGTACTTC CASRAGGPGNIQYF
TRBJ2-7 TRBD1 TRBV14 - TGTGCCAGCAGCGGACAGGGCAGAGGCGAGCAGTACTTC CASSGQGRGEQYF
TRBJ2-6 - TRBV27 - TGTGCCAGCAGTTTCACAGGGTCTGGGGCCAACGTCCTGACTTTC CASSFTGSGANVLTF
TRBJ1-1 - TRBV7-2 - TGTGCCAGCAGCTTAGTATCAGGGGCGAACACTGAAGCTTTCTTT CASSLVSGANTEAFF
TRBJ2-5 - TRBV7-9 - TGTGCCAGCAGCCACGACTTTTTCCAAGAGACCCAGTACTTC CASSHDFFQETQYF
TRBJ2-7 TRBD1 TRBV9 - TGTGCCAGCAGCCCGCGGGCAGGGGGTGGTGAGCAGTACTTC CASSPRAGGGEQYF